This TCR beta chain was recorded in a study of cytomegalovirus exposure and HLA in healthy donors. The PCR was carried out with 60 Vbeta primers and 13 Jbeta primers. TCRdb keeps only in-frame clones here, not all; method: immunoSEQ multiplex PCR. The sample shows some 170,000 clones, around 78% of them seen only once. The sequence was collected from a woman between 40 and 50 years old in good health and CMV-seronegative. Sequenced sample: PBMCs.

The CDR3 protein is CASSKGLANQETQYF. As DNA, the CDR3 is TGTGCCAGCAGTAAGGGACTAGCGAACCAAGAGACCCAGTACTTC. This chain joins TRBV6-5 and TRBJ2-5; TRBD2 matches at 10 bases. The CDR3 contains 15 residues. Germline CDR1 MNHEY, CDR2 SVGAGI. V trimming: 5 bases; J trimming: 0 bases; junction bases outside the gene matches: 3.